The sequence of this T cell receptor (beta chain) was determined in a study of T cell changes during pregnancy in multiple sclerosis. Here immunoSEQ multiplex PCR was the method, and the copy in TCRdb shows in-frame clones only, minus some. This repertoire shows under 20,000 clones, about 84% found once; its top ten account for approximately 9.1%. The material was CD8+ T cells from peripheral blood mononuclear cells, obtained after pregnancy. The source is a female donor with multiple sclerosis, enrolled in a pregnancy study.

CDR3 coding DNA: TGTGCCAGCAGCTTAGGGGGGAACACTGAAGCTTTCTTT. It codes for CASSLGGNTEAFF. The chain has TRBV6-1 and TRBJ1-1; D possibly corresponds to TRBD1 (6 bases). This CDR3 comprises 13 residues. Germline V CDR1 and CDR2: MNHNS, SASEGT. The V and J ends lost 6 bases and 1 base respectively, with 9 bases between them.